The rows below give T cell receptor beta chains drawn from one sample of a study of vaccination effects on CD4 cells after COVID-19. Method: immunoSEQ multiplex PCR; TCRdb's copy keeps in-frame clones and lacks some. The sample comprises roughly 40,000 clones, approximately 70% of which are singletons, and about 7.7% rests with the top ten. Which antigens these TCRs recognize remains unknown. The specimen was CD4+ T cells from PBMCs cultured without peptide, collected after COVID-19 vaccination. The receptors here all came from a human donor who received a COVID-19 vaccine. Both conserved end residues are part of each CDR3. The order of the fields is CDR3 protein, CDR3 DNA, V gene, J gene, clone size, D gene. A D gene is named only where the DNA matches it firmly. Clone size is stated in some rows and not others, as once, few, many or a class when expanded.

CDR3 protein: CASSKTGFRTDTQYF
CDR3 DNA: TGTGCCAGCAGTAAAACAGGGTTCCGCACAGATACGCAGTATTTT
V gene: TRBV6-5
J gene: TRBJ2-3
clone size: .
D gene: .

CDR3 protein: CATSRDLDHLSSEKLFF
CDR3 DNA: TGTGCCACCAGCAGAGATCTGGATCACCTTAGTAGTGAAAAACTGTTTTTT
V gene: TRBV15
J gene: TRBJ1-4
clone size: .
D gene: .

CDR3 protein: CASSKVGGSPDTQYF
CDR3 DNA: TGTGCCAGTAGTAAAGTGGGAGGGTCCCCAGATACGCAGTATTTT
V gene: TRBV19
J gene: TRBJ2-3
clone size: .
D gene: TRBD2

CDR3 protein: CASSAGTANYGYTF
CDR3 DNA: TGTGCCAGCAGCGCGGGGACAGCTAACTATGGCTACACCTTC
V gene: TRBV5-4
J gene: TRBJ1-2
clone size: few
D gene: TRBD1

CDR3 protein: CASSPTSGRASGQFF
CDR3 DNA: TGCGCCAGCAGTCCGACTAGCGGGAGGGCCTCGGGGCAGTTCTTC
V gene: TRBV5-1
J gene: TRBJ2-1
clone size: .
D gene: TRBD2

CDR3 protein: CASGRGLSKNIQYF
CDR3 DNA: TGTGCTAGTGGACGAGGGTTATCCAAAAACATTCAGTACTTC
V gene: TRBV12-5
J gene: TRBJ2-4
clone size: .
D gene: .

CDR3 protein: CASSQGYGGREAFF
CDR3 DNA: TGTGCCAGCAGCCAGGGGTATGGTGGGCGCGAAGCTTTCTTT
V gene: TRBV3-1/TRBV3-2
J gene: TRBJ1-1
clone size: .
D gene: .

CDR3 protein: CATSRDTGTMNTEAFF
CDR3 DNA: TGTGCCACCAGCAGAGATACAGGGACCATGAACACTGAAGCTTTCTTT
V gene: TRBV15
J gene: TRBJ1-1
clone size: .
D gene: .

CDR3 protein: CARAKIGGPYEQYF
CDR3 DNA: TGTGCCAGGGCTAAGATCGGAGGGCCTTACGAGCAGTACTTC
V gene: TRBV6-5
J gene: TRBJ2-7
clone size: .
D gene: .

CDR3 protein: CAWNRVGYGYTF
CDR3 DNA: TGTGCCTGGAATAGGGTTGGCTATGGCTACACCTTC
V gene: TRBV30
J gene: TRBJ1-2
clone size: .
D gene: .

CDR3 protein: CASSQLAGLTRSTDTQYF
CDR3 DNA: TGCGCCAGCAGCCAACTAGCGGGTCTAACGCGGAGCACAGATACGCAGTATTTT
V gene: TRBV4-1
J gene: TRBJ2-3
clone size: .
D gene: TRBD2

CDR3 protein: CASSLESSGGPLFF
CDR3 DNA: TGTGCCAGCAGCTTAGAATCGAGTGGGGGGCCGCTGTTTTTT
V gene: TRBV7-2
J gene: TRBJ2-2
clone size: .
D gene: .

CDR3 protein: CASSTTGGSGYTF
CDR3 DNA: TGTGCCAGCAGTACGACAGGGGGTAGTGGCTACACCTTC
V gene: TRBV2
J gene: TRBJ1-2
clone size: .
D gene: TRBD1

CDR3 protein: CASNFIDRPNSPLHF
CDR3 DNA: TGTGCCAGCAATTTTATCGACAGGCCCAATTCACCCCTCCACTTT
V gene: TRBV6-5
J gene: TRBJ1-6
clone size: .
D gene: .

CDR3 protein: CASKGGQGFGNSPLHF
CDR3 DNA: TGTGCCAGTAAAGGGGGACAGGGCTTTGGAAATTCACCCCTCCACTTT
V gene: TRBV28
J gene: TRBJ1-6
clone size: .
D gene: TRBD1

CDR3 protein: CASTEGYGYTF
CDR3 DNA: TGTGCCAGCACCGAAGGCTATGGCTACACCTTC
V gene: TRBV25-1
J gene: TRBJ1-2
clone size: .
D gene: .

CDR3 protein: CATSFYNEQFF
CDR3 DNA: TGTGCCACCAGTTTCTACAATGAGCAGTTCTTC
V gene: TRBV24-1
J gene: TRBJ2-1
clone size: few
D gene: .

CDR3 protein: CASTRDRDNQPQHF
CDR3 DNA: TGTGCCAGCACCCGGGACAGGGATAATCAGCCCCAGCATTTT
V gene: TRBV2
J gene: TRBJ1-5
clone size: .
D gene: TRBD1

CDR3 protein: CASTPWAGGPQETQYF
CDR3 DNA: TGTGCCAGCACTCCATGGGCGGGGGGCCCCCAAGAGACCCAGTACTTC
V gene: TRBV25-1
J gene: TRBJ2-5
clone size: .
D gene: TRBD2

CDR3 protein: CASTGRGGSVGSEQFF
CDR3 DNA: TGTGCCAGTACCGGGAGGGGCGGGAGTGTGGGTAGTGAGCAGTTCTTC
V gene: TRBV19
J gene: TRBJ2-1
clone size: .
D gene: TRBD2

CDR3 protein: CASSYGLAGALPQETQYF
CDR3 DNA: TGTGCCAGCAGTTACGGACTAGCGGGGGCCCTTCCTCAAGAGACCCAGTACTTC
V gene: TRBV6-2/TRBV6-3
J gene: TRBJ2-5
clone size: .
D gene: TRBD2

CDR3 protein: CSVEGVNTEAFF
CDR3 DNA: TGCAGCGTTGAAGGAGTGAACACTGAAGCTTTCTTT
V gene: TRBV29-1
J gene: TRBJ1-1
clone size: .
D gene: .